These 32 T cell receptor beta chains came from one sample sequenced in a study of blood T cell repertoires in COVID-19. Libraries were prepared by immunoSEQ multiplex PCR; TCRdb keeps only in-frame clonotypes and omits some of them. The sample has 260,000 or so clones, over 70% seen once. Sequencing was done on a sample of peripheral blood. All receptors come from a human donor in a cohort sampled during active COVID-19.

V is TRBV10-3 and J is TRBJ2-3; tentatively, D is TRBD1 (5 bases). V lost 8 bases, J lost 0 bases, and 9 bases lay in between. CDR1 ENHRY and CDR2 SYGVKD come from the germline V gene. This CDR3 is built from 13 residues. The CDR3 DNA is TGTGCCATCGGGTACAGGAGCACAGATACGCAGTATTTT. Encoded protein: CAIGYRSTDTQYF.

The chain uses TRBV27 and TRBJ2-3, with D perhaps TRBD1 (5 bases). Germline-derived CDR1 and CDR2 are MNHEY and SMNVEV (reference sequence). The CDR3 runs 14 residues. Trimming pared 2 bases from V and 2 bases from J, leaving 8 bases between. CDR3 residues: CASSLVRDTDTQYF. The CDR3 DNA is TGTGCCAGCAGTTTAGTCAGGGACACAGATACGCAGTATTTT.

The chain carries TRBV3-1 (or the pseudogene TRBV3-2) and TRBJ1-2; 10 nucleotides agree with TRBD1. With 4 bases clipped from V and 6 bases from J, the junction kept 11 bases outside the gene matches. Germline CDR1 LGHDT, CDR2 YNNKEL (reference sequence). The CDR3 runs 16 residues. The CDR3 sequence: CASSLTPGQGINGYTF. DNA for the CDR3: TGTGCCAGCAGCCTGACTCCGGGACAGGGGATTAATGGCTACACCTTC.

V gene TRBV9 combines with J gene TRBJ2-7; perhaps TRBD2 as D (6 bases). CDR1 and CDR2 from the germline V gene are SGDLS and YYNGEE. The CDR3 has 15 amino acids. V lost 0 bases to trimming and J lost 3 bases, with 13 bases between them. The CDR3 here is CASSVDISGGYEQYF. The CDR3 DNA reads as TGTGCCAGCAGCGTAGATATTAGCGGAGGCTACGAGCAGTACTTC.

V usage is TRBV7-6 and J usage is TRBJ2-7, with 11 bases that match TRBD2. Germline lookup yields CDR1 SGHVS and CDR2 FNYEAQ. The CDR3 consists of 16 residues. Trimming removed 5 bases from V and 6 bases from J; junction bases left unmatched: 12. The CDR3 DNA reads TGTGCCAGCAGCCCCTTAGCGGGAGGGATCTCGGGCGAGCAGTACTTC. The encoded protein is CASSPLAGGISGEQYF.

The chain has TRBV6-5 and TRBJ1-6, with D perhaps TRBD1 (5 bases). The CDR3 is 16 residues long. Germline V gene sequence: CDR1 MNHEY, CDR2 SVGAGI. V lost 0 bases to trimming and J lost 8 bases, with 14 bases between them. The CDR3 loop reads CASSYSLLFRDSPLHF. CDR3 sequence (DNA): TGTGCCAGCAGTTACTCCTTGCTTTTCAGGGATTCACCCCTCCACTTT.

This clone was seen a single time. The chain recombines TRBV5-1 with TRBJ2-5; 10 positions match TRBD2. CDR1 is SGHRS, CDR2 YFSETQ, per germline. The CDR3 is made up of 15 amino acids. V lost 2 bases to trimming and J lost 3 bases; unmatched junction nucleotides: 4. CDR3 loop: CASSFGGTSEETQYF. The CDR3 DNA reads TGCGCCAGCAGCTTCGGTGGGACTAGCGAAGAGACCCAGTACTTC.

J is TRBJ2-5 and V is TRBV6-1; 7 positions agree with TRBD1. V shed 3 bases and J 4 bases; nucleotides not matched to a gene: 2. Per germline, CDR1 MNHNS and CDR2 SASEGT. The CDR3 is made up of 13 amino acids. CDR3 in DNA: TGTGCCAGCAGTGACCCAGGGGGAGAGACCCAGTACTTC. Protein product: CASSDPGGETQYF.

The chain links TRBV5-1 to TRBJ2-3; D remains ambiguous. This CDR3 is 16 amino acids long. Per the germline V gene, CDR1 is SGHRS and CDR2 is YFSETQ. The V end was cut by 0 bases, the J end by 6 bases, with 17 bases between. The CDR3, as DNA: TGCGCCAGCAGCTTGGGCTTTATCGAAAACACGGATACGCAGTATTTT. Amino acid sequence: CASSLGFIENTDTQYF.

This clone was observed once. The CDR3 region has the DNA TGTGCCACTACCGGGACACCCTATGGCTACACCTTC. Translation: CATTGTPYGYTF. V is TRBV19 and J is TRBJ1-2, with D perhaps matching TRBD1 (6 bases). CDR3 length equals 12 residues. Trimming shortened V by 10 bases and J by 4 bases, and 13 bases separated the two germline ends. The V gene's germline CDR1 is LNHDA and CDR2 SQIVND (reference sequence).

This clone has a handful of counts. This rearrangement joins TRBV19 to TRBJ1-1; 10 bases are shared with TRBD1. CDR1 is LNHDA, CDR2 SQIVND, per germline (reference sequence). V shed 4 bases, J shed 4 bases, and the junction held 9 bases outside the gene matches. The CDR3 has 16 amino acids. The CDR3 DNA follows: TGTGCCAGTAGTAGGGGGACAGGGGTGTCTATCACTGAAGCTTTCTTT. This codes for CASSRGTGVSITEAFF.

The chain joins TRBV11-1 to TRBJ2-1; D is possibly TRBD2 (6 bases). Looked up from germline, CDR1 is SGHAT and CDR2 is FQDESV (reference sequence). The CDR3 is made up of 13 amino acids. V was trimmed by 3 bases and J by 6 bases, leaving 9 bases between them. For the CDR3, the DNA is TGTGCCAGCAGCTTCGGACTATCCAATGAGCAGTTCTTC. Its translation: CASSFGLSNEQFF.

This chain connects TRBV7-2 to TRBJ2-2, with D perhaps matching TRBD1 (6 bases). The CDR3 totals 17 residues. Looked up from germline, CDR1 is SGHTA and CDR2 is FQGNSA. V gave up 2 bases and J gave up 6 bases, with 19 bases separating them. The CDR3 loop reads CASSLFGGLGSAGELFF. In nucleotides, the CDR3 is TGTGCCAGCAGCTTATTTGGGGGCCTAGGGTCCGCCGGGGAGCTGTTTTTT.

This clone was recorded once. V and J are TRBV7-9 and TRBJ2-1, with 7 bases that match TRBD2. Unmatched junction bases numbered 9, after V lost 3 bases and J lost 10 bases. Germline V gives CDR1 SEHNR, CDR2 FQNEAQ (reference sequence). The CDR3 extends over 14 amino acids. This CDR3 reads CASSFFSHSGEQFF. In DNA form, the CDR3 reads TGTGCCAGCAGCTTTTTTTCACATAGCGGGGAGCAGTTCTTC.

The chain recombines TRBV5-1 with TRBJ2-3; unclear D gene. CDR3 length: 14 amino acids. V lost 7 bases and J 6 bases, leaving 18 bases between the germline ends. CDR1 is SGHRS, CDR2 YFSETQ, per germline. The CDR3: CASGLAPAQDTQYF. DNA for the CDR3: TGCGCCAGCGGTCTCGCTCCAGCACAGGATACGCAGTATTTT.

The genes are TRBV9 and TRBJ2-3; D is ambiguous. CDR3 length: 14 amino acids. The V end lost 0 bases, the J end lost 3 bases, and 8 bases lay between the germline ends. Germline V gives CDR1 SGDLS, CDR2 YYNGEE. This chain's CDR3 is CASSVVPSTDTQYF. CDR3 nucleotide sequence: TGTGCCAGCAGCGTAGTCCCTTCTACAGATACGCAGTATTTT.

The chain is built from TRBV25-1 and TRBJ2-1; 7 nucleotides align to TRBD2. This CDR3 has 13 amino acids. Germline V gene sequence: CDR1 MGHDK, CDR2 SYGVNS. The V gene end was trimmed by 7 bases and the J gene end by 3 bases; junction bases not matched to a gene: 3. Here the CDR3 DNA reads TGTGCCAGCACAAGCGGGATCTACAATGAGCAGTTCTTC. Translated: CASTSGIYNEQFF.

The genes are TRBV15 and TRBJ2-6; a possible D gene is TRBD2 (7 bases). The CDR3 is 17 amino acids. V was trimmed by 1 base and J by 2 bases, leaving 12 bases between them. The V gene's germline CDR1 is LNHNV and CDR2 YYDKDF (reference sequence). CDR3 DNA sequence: TGTGCCACCAGCAGAGCTAGGGGGACTACTGGGGCCAACGTCCTGACTTTC. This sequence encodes CATSRARGTTGANVLTF.

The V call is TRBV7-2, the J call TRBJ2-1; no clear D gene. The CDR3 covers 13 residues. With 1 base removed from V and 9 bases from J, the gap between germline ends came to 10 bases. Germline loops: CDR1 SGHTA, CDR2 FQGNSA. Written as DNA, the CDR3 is TGTGCCAGCAGCTTAGTCCTGTCCGGTGAGCAGTTCTTC. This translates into CASSLVLSGEQFF.

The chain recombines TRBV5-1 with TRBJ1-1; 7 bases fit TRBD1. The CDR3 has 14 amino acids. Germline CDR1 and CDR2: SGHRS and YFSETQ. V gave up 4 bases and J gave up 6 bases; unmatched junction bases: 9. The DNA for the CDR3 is TGCGCCAGCAGCGACTATGGGACAGCCTCTGAAGCTTTCTTT. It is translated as CASSDYGTASEAFF. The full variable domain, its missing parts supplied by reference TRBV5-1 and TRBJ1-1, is KAGVTQTPRYLIKTRGQQVTLSCSPISGHRSVSWYQQTPGQGLQFLFEYFSETQRNKGNFPGRFSGRQFSNSRSEMNVSTLELGDSALYLCASSDYGTASEAFFGQGTRLTVV.

The CDR3 loop reads CASSLTGADNEQFF. CDR3 coding DNA: TGTGCCAGCAGCTTAACTGGTGCGGACAATGAGCAGTTCTTC. The chain employs TRBV7-3 and TRBJ2-1; D remains ambiguous. Germline V lookup: CDR1 SGHTA, CDR2 FQGTGA. V dropped 0 bases and J dropped 5 bases, with 8 bases sitting between them. The CDR3 covers 14 residues.

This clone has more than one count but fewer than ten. This CDR3 is CASTHGGIEPQHF. The CDR3 bases are TGTGCCAGTACCCACGGCGGTATCGAGCCCCAGCATTTT. The rearrangement uses TRBV19 and TRBJ1-5; unclear D gene. The CDR3 sequence is 13 residues long. Trimming took 7 bases from V and 8 from J, leaving 15 bases between them. Germline-derived CDR1 and CDR2 are LNHDA and SQIVND (reference sequence).

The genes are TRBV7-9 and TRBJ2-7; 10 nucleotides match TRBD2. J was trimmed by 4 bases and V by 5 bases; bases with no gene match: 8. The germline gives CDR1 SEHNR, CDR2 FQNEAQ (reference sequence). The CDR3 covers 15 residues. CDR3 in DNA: TGTGCCAGCAGCCTAGGAGCGGGAGGGCTATACGAGCAGTACTTC. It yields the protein CASSLGAGGLYEQYF.

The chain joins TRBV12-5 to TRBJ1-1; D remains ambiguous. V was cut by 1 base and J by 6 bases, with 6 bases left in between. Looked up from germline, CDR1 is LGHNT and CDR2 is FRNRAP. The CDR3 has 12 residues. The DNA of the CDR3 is TGTGCTAGTGGTTTGGGGCGGGCTGAAGCTTTCTTT. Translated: CASGLGRAEAFF.

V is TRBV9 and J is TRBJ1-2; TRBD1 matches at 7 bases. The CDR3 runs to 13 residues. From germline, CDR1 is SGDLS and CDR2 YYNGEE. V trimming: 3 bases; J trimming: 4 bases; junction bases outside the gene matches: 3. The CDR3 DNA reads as TGTGCCAGCAGCGGACAGGGATCCTATGGCTACACCTTC. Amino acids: CASSGQGSYGYTF.

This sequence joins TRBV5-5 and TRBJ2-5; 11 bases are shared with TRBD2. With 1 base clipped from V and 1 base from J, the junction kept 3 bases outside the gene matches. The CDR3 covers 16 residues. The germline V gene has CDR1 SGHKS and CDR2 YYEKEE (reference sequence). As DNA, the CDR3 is TGTGCCAGCAGCTTGTTTCTAGCGGGAGGCCAAGAGACCCAGTACTTC. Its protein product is CASSLFLAGGQETQYF.

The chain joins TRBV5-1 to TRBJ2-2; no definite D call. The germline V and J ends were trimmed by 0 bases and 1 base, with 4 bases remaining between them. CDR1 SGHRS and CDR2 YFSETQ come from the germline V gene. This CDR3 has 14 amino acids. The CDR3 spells CASSLALNTGELFF. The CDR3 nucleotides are TGCGCCAGCAGCTTGGCACTGAACACCGGGGAGCTGTTTTTT.

The CDR3 coding sequence is TGCGCCAGCAGCCAAGATGGGAGGGTGGCGCAGTATTTT. Translated, it gives CASSQDGRVAQYF. The J gene is TRBJ2-3, the V gene TRBV4-3, with 7 nucleotides matching TRBD2. The CDR3 is 13 residues long. V was pared by 0 bases and J by 10 bases, with 4 bases of the junction left unmatched. In germline, CDR1 is LGHNA, CDR2 YSLEER.

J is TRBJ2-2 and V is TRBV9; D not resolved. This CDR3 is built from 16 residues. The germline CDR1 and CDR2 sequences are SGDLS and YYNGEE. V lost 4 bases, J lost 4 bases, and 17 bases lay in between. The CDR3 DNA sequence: TGTGCCAGCAGCTCTCCGGATAGAGGTTTCACCGGGGAGCTGTTTTTT. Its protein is CASSSPDRGFTGELFF.

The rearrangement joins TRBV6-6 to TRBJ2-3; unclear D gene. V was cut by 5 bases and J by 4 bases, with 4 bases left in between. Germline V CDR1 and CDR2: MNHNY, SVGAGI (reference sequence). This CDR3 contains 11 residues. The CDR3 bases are TGTGCCAGCAGTCCGGCAGATACGCAGTATTTT. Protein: CASSPADTQYF.

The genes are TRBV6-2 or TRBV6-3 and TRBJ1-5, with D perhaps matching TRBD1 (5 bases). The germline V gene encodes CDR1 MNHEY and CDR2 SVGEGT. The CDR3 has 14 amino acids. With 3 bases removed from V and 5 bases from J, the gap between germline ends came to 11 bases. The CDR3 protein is CASSYPGSDQPQHF. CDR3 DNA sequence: TGTGCCAGCAGTTATCCAGGGTCGGATCAGCCCCAGCATTTT.

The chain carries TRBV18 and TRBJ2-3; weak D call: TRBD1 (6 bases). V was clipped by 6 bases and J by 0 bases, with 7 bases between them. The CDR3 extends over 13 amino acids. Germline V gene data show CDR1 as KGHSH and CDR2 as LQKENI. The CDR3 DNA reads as TGTGCCAGCTCCGGACAGAGCACAGATACGCAGTATTTT. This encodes CASSGQSTDTQYF.